This TCR beta chain was retrieved from a study of control samples from healthy donors and cancer patients. Clones were read by immunoSEQ multiplex PCR, and TCRdb kept only the in-frame ones, dropping some. The table includes tens of thousands of clones, approximately 87% detected once. This receptor was taken from a woman aged 40 to 55 with lung cancer. Sequenced: PBMCs.

CDR3 amino acids: CASSPVVSDNEKLFF. In DNA, the CDR3 is TGTGCCAGCAGCCCGGTAGTGTCCGACAATGAAAAACTGTTTTTT. The chain carries TRBV4-2 and TRBJ1-4; D remains ambiguous. Germline V gene sequence: CDR1 LGHNA, CDR2 YNFKEQ. The CDR3 has 15 amino acids. V lost 4 bases, J lost 5 bases, and 14 bases lay in between.